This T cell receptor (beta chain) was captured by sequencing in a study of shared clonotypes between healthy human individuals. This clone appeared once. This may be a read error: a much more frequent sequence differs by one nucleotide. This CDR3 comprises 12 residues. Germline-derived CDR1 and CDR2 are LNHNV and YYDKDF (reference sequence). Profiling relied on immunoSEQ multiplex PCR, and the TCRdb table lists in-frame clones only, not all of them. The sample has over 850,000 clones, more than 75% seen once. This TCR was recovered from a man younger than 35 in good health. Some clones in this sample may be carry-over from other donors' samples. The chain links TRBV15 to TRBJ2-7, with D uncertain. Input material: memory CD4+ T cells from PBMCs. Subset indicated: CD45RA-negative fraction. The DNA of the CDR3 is TGTGCCGCCAGCAGAGATGAGGACGAGCAGTACTTC. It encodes CAASRDEDEQYF.